A single sample is the source of the 5 T cell receptor beta chains below, sequenced in a study of T cell repertoires in cytomegalovirus infection (dated by TCRdb to between 2018 and 2021). Sequenced on an Illumina HiSeq 1500. TCRdb reworked the public reads: Q25 trimming with fastp, MiXCR clone assembly, productive beta chains retained. Each CDR3 protein appears once, grouped with its most common genes and DNA. The sample contains fewer than 550,000 distinct CDR3 sequences, around 32% of them found a single time. The ten largest clonotypes hold around 15% of the sample. The sequencing input was PBMCs. Receptors originate from a human donor in good health (CMV status not recorded). Some clones in this sample may be carry-over from other donors' samples.

This clonotype was counted between two and nine times. The rearrangement uses TRBV4-2 and TRBJ1-1; 7 bases map to TRBD1. With V trimmed by 4 bases and J by 0 bases, 8 bases remained unmatched. The CDR3 has 16 amino acids. Germline V CDR1 and CDR2: LGHNA, YNFKEQ. In DNA form, the CDR3 reads TGTGCCAGCAGCCCCCGACAGGGATCTATGAACACTGAAGCTTTCTTT. It encodes CASSPRQGSMNTEAFF.

The J gene is TRBJ2-3, the V gene TRBV15, with no clear D. The germline V gene has CDR1 LNHNV and CDR2 YYDKDF (reference sequence). The CDR3 contains 14 residues. V lost 0 bases and J 6 bases, leaving 10 bases between the germline ends. Here the CDR3 DNA reads TGTGCCACCAGCAGAGAGATTGGCGTCGATACGCAGTATTTT. Residues: CATSREIGVDTQYF. The full variable domain, rest sourced from reference TRBV15 and TRBJ2-3, is DAMVIQNPRYQVTQFGKPVTLSCSQTLNHNVMYWYQQKSSQAPKLLFHYYDKDFNNEADTPDNFQSRRPNTSFCFLDIRSPGLGDTAMYLCATSREIGVDTQYFGPGTRLTVL.

The rearrangement joins TRBV7-6 to TRBJ2-6; TRBD1 agrees at 8 bases. CDR1 and CDR2 (germline): SGHVS, FNYEAQ. Unmatched junction bases numbered 9, after V lost 5 bases and J lost 3 bases. This CDR3 comprises 17 residues. The CDR3 protein is CASSQTGQVYGANVLTF. Here the CDR3 DNA reads TGTGCCAGCAGCCAGACGGGACAGGTGTATGGGGCCAACGTCCTGACTTTC.

The chain employs TRBV11-2 and TRBJ2-5; D assignment may be TRBD1 or TRBD2 (6 bases each). The V gene's germline CDR1 is SGHAT and CDR2 FQNNGV. Between the trimmed V and J ends, which lost 5 bases and 4 bases, there was a span of 23 bases. The CDR3 extends over 17 amino acids. Written as DNA, the CDR3 is TGTGCCAGCAGCCCCTCGGGGGCAACCAGCCGGGGAGAGACCCAGTACTTC. This encodes CASSPSGATSRGETQYF.

The table lists this clonotype with a count of one. The V and J genes are TRBV5-1 and TRBJ1-1; no clear D. The CDR3 is made up of 15 amino acids. CDR1 and CDR2 (germline): SGHRS, YFSETQ. V was clipped by 3 bases and J by 2 bases, with 14 bases between them. The CDR3 DNA is TGCGCCAGCAGCTCCGCCGGGAGTAGAAACACTGAAGCTTTCTTT. Its translation: CASSSAGSRNTEAFF. Full variable domain (rest looked up from reference TRBV5-1 and TRBJ1-1): KAGVTQTPRYLIKTRGQQVTLSCSPISGHRSVSWYQQTPGQGLQFLFEYFSETQRNKGNFPGRFSGRQFSNSRSEMNVSTLELGDSALYLCASSSAGSRNTEAFFGQGTRLTVV.